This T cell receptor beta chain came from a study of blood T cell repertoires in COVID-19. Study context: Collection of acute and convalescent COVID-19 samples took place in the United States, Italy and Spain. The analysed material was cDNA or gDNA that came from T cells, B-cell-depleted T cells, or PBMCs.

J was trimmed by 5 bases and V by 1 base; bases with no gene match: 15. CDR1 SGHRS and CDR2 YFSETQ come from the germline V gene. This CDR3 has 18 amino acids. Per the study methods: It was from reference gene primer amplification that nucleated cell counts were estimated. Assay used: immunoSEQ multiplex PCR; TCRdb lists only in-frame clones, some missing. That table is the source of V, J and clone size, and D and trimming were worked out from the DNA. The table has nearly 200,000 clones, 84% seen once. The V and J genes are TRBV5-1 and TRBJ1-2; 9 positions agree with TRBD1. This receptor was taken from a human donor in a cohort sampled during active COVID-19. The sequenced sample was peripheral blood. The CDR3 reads CASSLTITRDRAVYGYTF. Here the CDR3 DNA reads TGCGCCAGCAGCTTGACGATAACTAGGGACAGGGCAGTTTATGGCTACACCTTC.